These T cell receptor beta chains were read from a single sample in a study of blood T cell repertoires in COVID-19. This table comes from immunoSEQ multiplex PCR, and its TCRdb copy is limited to in-frame clones, with some not included. Among over 70,000 clones listed, roughly four fifths were seen once. The sample consisted of peripheral blood. The receptors originated from a man in his sixties with acute or convalescent COVID-19. The CDR3 runs from the conserved cysteine through the conserved F or W. D genes are given only for firm matches. Expanded clones are given a class, and other clones once, few, many or no size at all.

>NA|TRBJ2-2|NA|TRBV7-2
TGTGCCAGCAGCTTAAAAGGAGCGAGCACCACCGGGGAGCTGTTTTTT
CASSLKGASTTGELFF
>TRBD1|TRBJ1-2|NA|TRBV11-2
TGTGCCAGCAGCGAGACCCCCGGACAGGGGTTGTGGTTC
CASSETPGQGLWF
>TRBD1|TRBJ1-4|NA|TRBV6-5
TGTGCCAGCAGTTACTCCGGGGGACAGGGGAAAAGGCTGTTTTTT
CASSYSGGQGKRLFF
>TRBD1|TRBJ1-2|NA|TRBV29-1
TGCAGCGGGGACACAGGGGCGGGCTATGGCTACACCTTC
CSGDTGAGYGYTF
>TRBD1|TRBJ2-7|NA|TRBV6-2/TRBV6-3
TGTGCCAGCAGTTACACTCAGGGGGTCTACGAGCAGTACTTC
CASSYTQGVYEQYF
>NA|TRBJ2-3|once|TRBV7-7
TGTGCTAGCAGCCTACTGGGGGGAGATACGCAGTATTTT
CASSLLGGDTQYF
>NA|TRBJ1-1|NA|TRBV7-2
TGTGCCAGCAGCTTCCGCTCGTTTGGCAGGAACGCTGAAGCTTTCTTT
CASSFRSFGRNAEAFF
>NA|TRBJ1-3|NA|TRBV7-2
TGTGCCAGCAGCTTAGATGCCAGGGGAAACACCATATATTTT
CASSLDARGNTIYF
>NA|TRBJ1-2|few|TRBV7-2
TGTGCCAGCAGCTTAGTGGGTGGAGGGATGAACTATGGCTACACCTTC
CASSLVGGGMNYGYTF
>TRBD1|TRBJ2-1|NA|TRBV18
TGTGCCAGCTCACCACCTAACTACAGGGGGCTGTCCTACAATGAGCAGTTCTTC
CASSPPNYRGLSYNEQFF
>NA|TRBJ2-5|NA|TRBV18
TGTGCCAGCTCACCGAGCAGGGAAGAGACCCAGTACTTC
CASSPSREETQYF
>NA|TRBJ1-1|NA|TRBV18
TGTGCCAGCTCACCAGCCGGTTCACGGGTCACTGAAGCTTTCTTT
CASSPAGSRVTEAFF
>TRBD1|TRBJ1-1|NA|TRBV9
TGTGCCAGCAGCACAAGACAGGGCGGGAACACTGAAGCTTTCTTT
CASSTRQGGNTEAFF
>TRBD1|TRBJ1-2|NA|TRBV6-5
TGTGCCAGCAGTTACTCAACAGGGGGCGCGTATGGCTACACCTTC
CASSYSTGGAYGYTF
>NA|TRBJ2-1|NA|TRBV9
TGTGCCAGCAGCCCCACGGGAACGCACATGTACAATGAGCAGTTCTTC
CASSPTGTHMYNEQFF
>NA|TRBJ2-5|NA|TRBV6-2/TRBV6-3
TGTGCCAGCAGTCCGGCGGGATGGGACGCCCAAGAGACCCAGTACTTC
CASSPAGWDAQETQYF
>NA|TRBJ1-2|few|TRBV4-3
TGCGCCAGCAGCCAAGATTACCTGACCGCTAGCTATGGCTACACCTTC
CASSQDYLTASYGYTF
>TRBD2|TRBJ2-3|NA|TRBV9
TGTGCCAGCAGCGTAGCTACCGGCGGGGGGGCCAGAGATACGCAGTATTTT
CASSVATGGGARDTQYF
>NA|TRBJ1-2|NA|TRBV29-1
TGCAGCGTTGAAGCGAGTGGTGGCTACACCTTC
CSVEASGGYTF
>NA|TRBJ2-3|NA|TRBV10-1
TGCGCCAGCAGTGGCCGTAGAGAAGATACGCAGTATTTT
CASSGRREDTQYF
>NA|TRBJ2-5|NA|TRBV6-2/TRBV6-3
TGTGCCAGCAGTTCAGCGGGTCCGGGAGAGACCCAGTACTTC
CASSSAGPGETQYF
>NA|TRBJ1-4|NA|TRBV7-9
TGTGCCAGCAGCTTTGGTCAGGGTAATGAAAAACTGTTTTTT
CASSFGQGNEKLFF
>TRBD1|TRBJ2-2|NA|TRBV3-1/TRBV3-2
TGTGCCAGCAGCATGACAGGGGGAGGGGAGCTGTTTTTT
CASSMTGGGELFF
>NA|TRBJ1-1|NA|TRBV30
TGTGCCGGGCACAGGTCCGCTGAAGCTTTCTTT
CAGHRSAEAFF
>TRBD2|TRBJ2-6|NA|TRBV5-6
TGTGCCAGCAGCTACCGGGAGGGGACCTTCTCTGGGGCCAACGTCCTGACTTTC
CASSYREGTFSGANVLTF
>NA|TRBJ1-1|NA|TRBV7-9
TGTGCCAGCAGCTTAGTGGGAGCTGAAGCTTTCTTT
CASSLVGAEAFF
>TRBD2|TRBJ2-3|NA|TRBV14
TGTGCCAGCAGCATTCGGACTAGCGGAAAGAGCACAGATACGCAGTATTTT
CASSIRTSGKSTDTQYF
>NA|TRBJ2-1|NA|TRBV4-3
TGCGCCAGCAGCCAAGATTGGGACTCGGGGACTTACAATGAGCAGTTCTTC
CASSQDWDSGTYNEQFF
>NA|TRBJ1-2|once|TRBV19
TGTGCCAGTAGCACTGGGGGCGCCGGTATCTATGGCTACACCTTC
CASSTGGAGIYGYTF
>NA|TRBJ2-3|few|TRBV7-2
TGTGCCAGCAGCTTAGGGGGAGCGGGAGATACGCAGTATTTT
CASSLGGAGDTQYF
>TRBD1|TRBJ1-1|NA|TRBV6-6
TGTGCCAGCAGCCAGCAAGGACAGGGGGAAACTGAAGCTTTCTTT
CASSQQGQGETEAFF
>NA|TRBJ2-6|NA|TRBV7-2
TGTGCCAGCAGTAGACAGATTTCTGGGGCCAACGTCCTGACTTTC
CASSRQISGANVLTF
>TRBD2|TRBJ2-3|NA|TRBV7-2
TGTGCCAGCAGCTTAGCCCAACTAGCGGGGGGGACAGATACGCAGTATTTT
CASSLAQLAGGTDTQYF
>TRBD1|TRBJ2-2|once|TRBV4-1
TGCGCCAGCAGCCAGGGACAGGGATCCGGGGAGCTGTTTTTT
CASSQGQGSGELFF
>NA|TRBJ2-6|once|TRBV19
TGTGCCAGTAGTCAGAACTCTGGGGCCAACGTCCTGACTTTC
CASSQNSGANVLTF
>NA|TRBJ2-5|NA|TRBV6-5
TGTGCCAGCAGGCACGCATCGGGGGATGAGACCCAGTACTTC
CASRHASGDETQYF
>TRBD2|TRBJ2-7|NA|TRBV27
TGTGCCAGCAGTTATATTAGCGGGAGCTACGAGCAGTACTTC
CASSYISGSYEQYF
>NA|TRBJ1-4|NA|TRBV30
TGTGCCTGGAGCCCAGGGGACCTTAATGAAAAACTGTTTTTT
CAWSPGDLNEKLFF
>TRBD2|TRBJ2-7|NA|TRBV7-2
TGTGCCAGCAGCTTCGGGCGGGAGTCTGTGAACGAGCAGTACTTC
CASSFGRESVNEQYF
>TRBD2|TRBJ2-3|NA|TRBV14
TGTGCCAGCAGCCGACTAGCGGGAGGTCGTTCTAGCACAGATACGCAGTATTTT
CASSRLAGGRSSTDTQYF
>TRBD1|TRBJ1-1|NA|TRBV6-1
TGTGCCAGCAGTGATCACAGGGGTGGGACTGAAGCTTTCTTT
CASSDHRGGTEAFF
>NA|TRBJ1-5|once|TRBV7-2
TGTGCCAGCAGCTTGGGAGTTGTTCAGCCCCAGCATTTT
CASSLGVVQPQHF
>TRBD1|TRBJ2-7|NA|TRBV7-9
TGTGCCAGCAACCAGGGGGAATCCTACGAGCAGTACTTC
CASNQGESYEQYF
>NA|TRBJ1-6|NA|TRBV21-1
TGTGCCAGCAGCAAAGTTGACAGCTTTTGGGATTCACCCCTCCACTTT
CASSKVDSFWDSPLHF
>TRBD1|TRBJ2-5|once|TRBV9
TGTGCCAGCAGCGGGACCAGGGGGGAGACCCAGTACTTC
CASSGTRGETQYF
>TRBD1|TRBJ2-3|few|TRBV24-1
TGTGCCACCAGTGATTCCGGGACAGGGCGGACAGATACGCAGTATTTT
CATSDSGTGRTDTQYF
>TRBD2|TRBJ2-2|NA|TRBV28
TGTGCCAGCATAACTAGCGGGAGTCGGGAGCTGTTTTTT
CASITSGSRELFF
>NA|TRBJ2-3|NA|TRBV6-4
TGTGCCAGCAGCGTCCAACAGGGTAATACGCAGTATTTT
CASSVQQGNTQYF